The entry below describes one T cell receptor (beta chain). This sample is drawn from a study of cytomegalovirus exposure and HLA in healthy donors. Trimming pared 3 bases from V and 5 bases from J, leaving 10 bases between. CDR3 length: 12 residues. The germline V gene encodes CDR1 GTSNPN and CDR2 SVGIG (reference sequence). Use of 60 Vbeta and 13 Jbeta primers characterized the PCR. Method: immunoSEQ multiplex PCR; TCRdb's copy keeps in-frame clones and lacks some. The sample lists approximately 120,000 clones, more than 75% occurring once. The source is an older woman in good health and CMV-seropositive. Sample: PBMCs. The chain combines TRBV30 with TRBJ1-1; no firm D call. CDR3 region: CAWSPQQTEAFF. In DNA form, the CDR3 reads TGTGCCTGGAGCCCACAGCAAACTGAAGCTTTCTTT.